The sequence of this T cell receptor beta chain was determined in a study of shared T cell receptors in the human thymus. This CDR3 has 15 amino acids. Per the germline V gene, CDR1 is MNHEY and CDR2 is SMNVEV (reference sequence). V was shortened by 4 bases and J by 2 bases, with 15 bases between the two germline ends. This table comes from immunoSEQ multiplex PCR, and its TCRdb copy is limited to in-frame clones, with some not included. The sample has hundreds of thousands of clones; approximately 89% are singletons. The data also belong to a second study, concerning human thymus T cells.

The sequence came from a boy less than two years old with a congenital heart defect. The specimen sequenced was thymocytes. The genes are TRBV27 and TRBJ2-7, with D perhaps matching TRBD1 (5 bases). CDR3 residues: CASSSNRFPTYEQYF. CDR3 coding DNA: TGTGCCAGCAGTTCCAACAGGTTCCCCACCTACGAGCAGTACTTC.